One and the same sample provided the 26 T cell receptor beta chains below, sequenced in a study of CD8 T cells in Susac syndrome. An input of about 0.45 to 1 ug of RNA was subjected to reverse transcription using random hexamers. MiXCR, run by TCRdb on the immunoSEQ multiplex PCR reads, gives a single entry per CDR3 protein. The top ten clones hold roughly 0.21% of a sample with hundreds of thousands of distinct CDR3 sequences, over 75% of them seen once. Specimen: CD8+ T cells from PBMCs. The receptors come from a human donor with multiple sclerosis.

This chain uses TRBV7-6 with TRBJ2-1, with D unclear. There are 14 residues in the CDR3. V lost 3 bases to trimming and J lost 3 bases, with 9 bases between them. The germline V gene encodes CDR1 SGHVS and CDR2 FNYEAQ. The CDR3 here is CASSFLDNYNEQFF. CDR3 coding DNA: TGTGCCAGCAGCTTCCTAGACAACTACAATGAGCAGTTCTTC.

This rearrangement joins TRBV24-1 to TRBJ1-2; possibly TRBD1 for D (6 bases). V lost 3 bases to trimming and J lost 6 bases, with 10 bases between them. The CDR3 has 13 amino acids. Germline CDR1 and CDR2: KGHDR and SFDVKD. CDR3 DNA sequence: TGTGCCACCAGTGATATTAACAGGGATGGCTACACCTTC. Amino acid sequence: CATSDINRDGYTF.

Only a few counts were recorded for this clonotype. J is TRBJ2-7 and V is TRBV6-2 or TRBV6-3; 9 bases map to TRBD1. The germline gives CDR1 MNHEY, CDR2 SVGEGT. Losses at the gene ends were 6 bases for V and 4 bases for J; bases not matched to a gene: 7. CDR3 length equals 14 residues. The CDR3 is CASRSGTGKYEQYF. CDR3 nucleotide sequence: TGTGCCAGCAGGAGCGGGACAGGGAAGTACGAGCAGTACTTC.

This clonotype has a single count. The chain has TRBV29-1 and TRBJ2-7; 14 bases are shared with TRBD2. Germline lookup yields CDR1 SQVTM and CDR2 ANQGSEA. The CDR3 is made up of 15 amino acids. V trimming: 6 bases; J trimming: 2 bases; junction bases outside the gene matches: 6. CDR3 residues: CSVRGLAGEPYEQYF. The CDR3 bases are TGCAGCGTCAGGGGACTAGCGGGAGAACCCTACGAGCAGTACTTC.

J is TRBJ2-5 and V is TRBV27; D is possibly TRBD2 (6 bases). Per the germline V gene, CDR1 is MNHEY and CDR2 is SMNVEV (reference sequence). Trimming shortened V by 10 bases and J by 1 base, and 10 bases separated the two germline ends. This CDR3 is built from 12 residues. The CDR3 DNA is TGTGCCATCAGGAGGGGCCAAGAGACCCAGTACTTC. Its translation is CAIRRGQETQYF.

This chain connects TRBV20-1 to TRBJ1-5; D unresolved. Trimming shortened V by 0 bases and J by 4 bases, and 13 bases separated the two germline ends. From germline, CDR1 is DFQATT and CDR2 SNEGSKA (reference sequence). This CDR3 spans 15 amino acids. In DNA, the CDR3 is TGCAGTGCTAGAGATCAGCCAGACTCGAATCAGCCCCAGCATTTT. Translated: CSARDQPDSNQPQHF.

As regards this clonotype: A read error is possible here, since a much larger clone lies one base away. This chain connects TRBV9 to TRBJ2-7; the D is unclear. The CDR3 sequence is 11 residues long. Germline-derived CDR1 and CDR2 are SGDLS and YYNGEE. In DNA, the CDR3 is TGTGCCAGCAGTCACTCCCACGAGCAGTACTTC. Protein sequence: CASSHSHEQYF.

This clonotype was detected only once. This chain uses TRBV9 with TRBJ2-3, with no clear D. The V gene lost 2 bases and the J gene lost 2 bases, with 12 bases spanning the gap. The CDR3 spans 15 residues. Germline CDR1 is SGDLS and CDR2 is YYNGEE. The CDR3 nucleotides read TGTGCCAGCAGCGTGAACCGCGAGGACACAGATACGCAGTATTTT. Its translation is CASSVNREDTDTQYF.

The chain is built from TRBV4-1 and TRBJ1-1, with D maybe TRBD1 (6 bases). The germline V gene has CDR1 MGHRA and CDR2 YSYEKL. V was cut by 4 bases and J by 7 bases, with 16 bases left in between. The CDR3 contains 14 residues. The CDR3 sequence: CASSPTAGQSEAFF. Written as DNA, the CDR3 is TGCGCCAGCAGCCCGACGGCGGGACAAAGTGAAGCTTTCTTT.

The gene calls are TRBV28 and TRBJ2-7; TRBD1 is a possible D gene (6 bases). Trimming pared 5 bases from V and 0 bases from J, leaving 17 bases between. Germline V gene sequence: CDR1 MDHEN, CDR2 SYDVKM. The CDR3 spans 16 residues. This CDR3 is CASSTSGTSTSYEQYF. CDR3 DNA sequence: TGTGCCAGCAGTACCTCCGGGACAAGTACCTCCTACGAGCAGTACTTC. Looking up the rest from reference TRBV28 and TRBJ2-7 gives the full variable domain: DVKVTQSSRYLVKRTGEKVFLECVQDMDHENMFWYRQDPGLGLRLIYFSYDVKMKEKGDIPEGYSVSREKKERFSLILESASTNQTSMYLCASSTSGTSTSYEQYFGPGTRLTVT.

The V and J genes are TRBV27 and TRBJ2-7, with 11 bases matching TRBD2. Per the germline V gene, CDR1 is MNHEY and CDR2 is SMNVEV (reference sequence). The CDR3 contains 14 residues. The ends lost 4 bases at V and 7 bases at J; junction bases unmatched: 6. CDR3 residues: CASSSRLAGLEQYF. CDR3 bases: TGTGCCAGCAGTTCTCGACTAGCGGGACTGGAGCAGTACTTC.

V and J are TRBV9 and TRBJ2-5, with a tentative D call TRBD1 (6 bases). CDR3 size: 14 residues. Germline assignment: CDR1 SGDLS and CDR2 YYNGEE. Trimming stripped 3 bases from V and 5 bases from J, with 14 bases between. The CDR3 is CASSGGRTGETQYF. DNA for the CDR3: TGTGCCAGCAGCGGCGGTCGTACAGGGGAGACCCAGTACTTC.

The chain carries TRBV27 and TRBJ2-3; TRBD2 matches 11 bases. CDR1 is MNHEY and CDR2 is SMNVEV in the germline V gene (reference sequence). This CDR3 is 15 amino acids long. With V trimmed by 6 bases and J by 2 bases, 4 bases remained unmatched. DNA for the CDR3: TGTGCCAGCAGCACACTAGCGGGAGCCACAGATACGCAGTATTTT. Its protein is CASSTLAGATDTQYF.

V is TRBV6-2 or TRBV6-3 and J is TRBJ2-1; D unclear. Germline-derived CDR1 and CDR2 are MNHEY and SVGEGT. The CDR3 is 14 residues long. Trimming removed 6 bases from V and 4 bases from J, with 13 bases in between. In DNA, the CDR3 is TGTGCCAGCAGCCGGCGGTCGGTTTACAATGAGCAGTTCTTC. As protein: CASSRRSVYNEQFF.

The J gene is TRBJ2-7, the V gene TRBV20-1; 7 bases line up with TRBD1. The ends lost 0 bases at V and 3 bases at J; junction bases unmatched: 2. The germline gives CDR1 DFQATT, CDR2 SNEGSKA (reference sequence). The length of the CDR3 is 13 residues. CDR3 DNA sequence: TGCAGTGCTAGAGAACAGGGGAACTACGAGCAGTACTTC. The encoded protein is CSAREQGNYEQYF.

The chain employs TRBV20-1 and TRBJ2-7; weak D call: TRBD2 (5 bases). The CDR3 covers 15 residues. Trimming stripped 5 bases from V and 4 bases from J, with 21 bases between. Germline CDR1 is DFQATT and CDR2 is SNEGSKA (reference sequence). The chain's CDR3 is CSAPWTLSARYEQYF. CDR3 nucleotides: TGCAGTGCTCCTTGGACTCTATCCGCCCGGTACGAGCAGTACTTC.

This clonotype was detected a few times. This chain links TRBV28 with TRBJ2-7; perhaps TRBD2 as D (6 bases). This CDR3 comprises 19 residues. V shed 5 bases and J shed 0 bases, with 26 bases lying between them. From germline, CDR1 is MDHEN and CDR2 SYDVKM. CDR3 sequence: CASSTPGLLLLGSSYEQYF. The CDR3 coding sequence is TGTGCCAGCAGTACTCCGGGACTTTTACTCCTGGGGTCCTCCTACGAGCAGTACTTC.

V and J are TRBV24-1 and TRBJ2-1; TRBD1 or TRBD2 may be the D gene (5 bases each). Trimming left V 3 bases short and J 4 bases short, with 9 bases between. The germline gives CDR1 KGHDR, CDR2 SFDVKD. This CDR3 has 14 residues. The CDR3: CATSDRDLYNEQFF. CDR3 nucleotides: TGTGCCACCAGTGATCGGGACCTTTACAATGAGCAGTTCTTC.

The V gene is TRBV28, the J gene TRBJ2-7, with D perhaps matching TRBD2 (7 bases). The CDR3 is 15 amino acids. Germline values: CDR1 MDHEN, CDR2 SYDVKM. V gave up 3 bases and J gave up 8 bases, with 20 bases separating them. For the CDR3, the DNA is TGTGCCAGCAGTTTTGGCGGGGGCCCGGGGGAGAAGCAGTACTTC. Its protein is CASSFGGGPGEKQYF.

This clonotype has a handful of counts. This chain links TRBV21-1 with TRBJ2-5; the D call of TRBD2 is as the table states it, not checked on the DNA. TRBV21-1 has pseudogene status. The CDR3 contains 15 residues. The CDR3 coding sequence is TGTGCCATCGAACGGGCTAGCGGGAGCCAAGAGACCCAGTACTTC. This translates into CAIERASGSQETQYF.

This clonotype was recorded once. The CDR3 here is CACQGKGSGNTIYF. DNA for the CDR3: TGTGCCTGCCAAGGGAAAGGGTCGGGAAACACCATATATTTT. The rearrangement uses TRBV30 and TRBJ1-3; D is unclear. Per germline, CDR1 GTSNPN and CDR2 SVGIG (reference sequence). CDR3 length equals 14 residues. V dropped 6 bases and J dropped 4 bases, with 16 bases sitting between them.

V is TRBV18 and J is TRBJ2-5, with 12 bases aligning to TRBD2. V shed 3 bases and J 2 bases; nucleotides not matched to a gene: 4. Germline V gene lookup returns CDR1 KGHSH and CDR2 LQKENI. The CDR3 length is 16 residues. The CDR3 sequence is CASSPGLAGLQETQYF. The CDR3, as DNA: TGTGCCAGCTCACCGGGACTAGCGGGCCTACAAGAGACCCAGTACTTC.

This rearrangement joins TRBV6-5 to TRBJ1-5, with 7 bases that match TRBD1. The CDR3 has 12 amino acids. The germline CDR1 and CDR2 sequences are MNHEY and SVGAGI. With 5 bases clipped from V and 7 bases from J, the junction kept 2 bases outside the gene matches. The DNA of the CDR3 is TGTGCCAGCAGTCAGGGGGGACAGCCCCAGCATTTT. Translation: CASSQGGQPQHF.

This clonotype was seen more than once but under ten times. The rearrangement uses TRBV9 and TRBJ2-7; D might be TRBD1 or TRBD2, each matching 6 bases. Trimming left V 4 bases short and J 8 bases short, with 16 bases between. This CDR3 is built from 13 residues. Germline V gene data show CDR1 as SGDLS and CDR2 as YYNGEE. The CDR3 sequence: CASSLYVGGKQYF. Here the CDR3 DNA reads TGTGCCAGCAGCCTTTATGTGGGGGGCAAGCAGTACTTC. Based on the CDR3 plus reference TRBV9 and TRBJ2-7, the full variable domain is DSGVTQTPKHLITATGQRVTLRCSPRSGDLSVYWYQQSLDQGLQFLIQYYNGEERAKGNILERFSAQQFPDLHSELNLSSLELGDSALYFCASSLYVGGKQYFGPGTRLTVT.

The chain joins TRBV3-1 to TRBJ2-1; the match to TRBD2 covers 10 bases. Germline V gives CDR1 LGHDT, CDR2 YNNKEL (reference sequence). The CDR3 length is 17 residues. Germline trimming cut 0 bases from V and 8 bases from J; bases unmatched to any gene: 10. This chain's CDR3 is CASSQEPGLAVSDEQFF. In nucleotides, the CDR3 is TGTGCCAGCAGCCAAGAACCAGGACTAGCGGTTAGCGATGAGCAGTTCTTC.

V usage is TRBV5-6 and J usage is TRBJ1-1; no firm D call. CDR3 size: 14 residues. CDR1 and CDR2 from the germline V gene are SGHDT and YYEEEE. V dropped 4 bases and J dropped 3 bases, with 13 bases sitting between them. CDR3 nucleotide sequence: TGTGCCAGCAGCCCTACCGGTTTGGACACTGAAGCTTTCTTT. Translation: CASSPTGLDTEAFF.